This T cell receptor beta chain was observed in a study of cytomegalovirus exposure and HLA in healthy donors. In the case of this clone: The antigen is unknown.

Study-wide findings and caveats: It was likely that a cluster of highly shared sequence variants was a sequencing artifact. Most TCR beta V segments were productive about 90% or about 30% of the time in an earlier analysis. Later analysis suggested most CMV-associated TCR beta chains were HLA-restricted. In a later analysis, several top co-occurrence clusters appeared linked to parvovirus B19, influenza, CMV and Epstein-Barr virus.

Primers included in the PCR were 60 Vbeta and 13 Jbeta primers. Profiled with immunoSEQ multiplex PCR; TCRdb holds only in-frame clones, not every one. The top ten hold approximately 0.6% of the sample, which has some 200,000 clones, 76% seen once. The sample taken for sequencing was PBMCs. This TCR was recovered from a man aged 18 to 30 in good health and CMV-seronegative.

The CDR3 is CASSYQTGGFHEQYF. The CDR3 DNA reads as TGCGCCAGCAGCTATCAGACAGGGGGATTTCACGAGCAGTACTTC. The chain joins TRBV5-1 to TRBJ2-7; 9 positions agree with TRBD1. The germline CDR1 and CDR2 sequences are SGHRS and YFSETQ. The CDR3 consists of 15 residues. Germline trimming cut 3 bases from V and 5 bases from J; bases unmatched to any gene: 9.